A selection of T cell receptor beta chains follows, all from one sample in a study of blood T cells in healthy people across ages. TCRdb processed the 5' RACE reads anew with MiXCR; each CDR3 protein has one entry. The table lists roughly 730,000 distinct CDR3 sequences, approximately 60% of them singletons, with 20% to 30% in the top ten. Sequencing used blood. All receptors derive from a man aged 35 to 55 in good health. CDR3s include the opening cysteine and the closing phenylalanine or tryptophan. The D gene is left open where the match is weak. Not every row has a clone size; where given, it reads once, few, many or a size class.

D gene	V gene	J gene	clone size	CDR3 DNA	CDR3 protein
-	TRBV6-6	TRBJ1-2	-	TGTGCCAGCAGTTACTCGATAAGGGTCACGGGAGGCTACACCTTC	CASSYSIRVTGGYTF
-	TRBV11-3	TRBJ2-7	-	TGTGCCAGCAGCTTAGATGTGGGTAGTGGGTTCGACGAGCAGTACTTC	CASSLDVGSGFDEQYF
-	TRBV15	TRBJ2-7	-	TGTGCCACCAGCAGAGGGGACCTCTCCTACGAGCAGTACTTC	CATSRGDLSYEQYF
TRBD2	TRBV20-1	TRBJ2-3	-	TGCAGTGCTAGAGAGACTAGCAGATCTAGCACAGATACGCAGTATTTT	CSARETSRSSTDTQYF
-	TRBV6-6	TRBJ2-7	-	TGTGCCAGCAGTGCCGCCGGGGCTACCTACGAGCAGTACTTC	CASSAAGATYEQYF
-	TRBV5-1	TRBJ2-3	many	TGCGCCAGCAGCCTGGATGGGCGGAACACAGATACGCAGTATTTT	CASSLDGRNTDTQYF
-	TRBV9	TRBJ2-5	few	TGTGCCAGCAGCGTAGCAGACCAGGGTCGGGGGACCCAGTACTTC	CASSVADQGRGTQYF
-	TRBV12-3/TRBV12-4	TRBJ2-7	few	TGTGCCAGCAGTTCCGTGGAGGGAGGCGAGCAGTACTTC	CASSSVEGGEQYF
-	TRBV7-9	TRBJ1-2	-	TGTGCCAGCAGGGGTGCGCCCGGCTACACCTTC	CASRGAPGYTF
TRBD2	TRBV5-6	TRBJ2-5	-	TGTGCCAGCAGCTTGTTCTCTAGCGGGGGTGAGACCCAGTACTTC	CASSLFSSGGETQYF
-	TRBV7-2	TRBJ2-3	-	TGTGCCAGCAGTCCAATGACGATTAGCACAGATACGCAGTATTTT	CASSPMTISTDTQYF
TRBD1	TRBV7-3	TRBJ2-4	-	TGTGCCAGCAGCTCCCTCCGGGACAGGGTGACAGCCAAAAACATTCAGTACTTC	CASSSLRDRVTAKNIQYF
-	TRBV20-1	TRBJ1-6	-	TGCAGTGCTAGTGATCGGAGCTCCTATAATTCACCCCTCCACTTT	CSASDRSSYNSPLHF
-	TRBV20-1	TRBJ1-2	-	TGCAGTGCTACTAACGCGGGGACTACGGGCTACACCTTC	CSATNAGTTGYTF
-	TRBV12-3/TRBV12-4	TRBJ2-3	-	TGTGCCAGCAGTTTGGATTGGGGCGATTCAGATACGCAGTATTTT	CASSLDWGDSDTQYF
-	TRBV12-3/TRBV12-4	TRBJ1-1	-	TGTGCCAGCAGTTTGGGGAACAGGGAGAACACTGAAGCTTTCTTT	CASSLGNRENTEAFF
-	TRBV9	TRBJ2-1	-	TGTGCCAGCAGCGTAGATGGTGCGGGGGCGAGCTCCTACAATGAGCAGTTCTTC	CASSVDGAGASSYNEQFF
-	TRBV7-2	TRBJ2-1	medium-sized	TGTGCCAGCAGCTTAAGTCTGACCCCCCCCTACAATGAGCAGTTCTTC	CASSLSLTPPYNEQFF
-	TRBV5-1	TRBJ1-5	-	TGCGCCAGCAGCTTGCATGGGACCGGGGGATCGCCCCAGCATTTT	CASSLHGTGGSPQHF
-	TRBV11-2	TRBJ2-1	-	TGTGCCAGCAGCCCTCTCAGACTAGGCAATGAGCAGTTCTTC	CASSPLRLGNEQFF
TRBD1	TRBV6-2/TRBV6-3	TRBJ1-2	-	TGTGCCAGCAAACCGACAGGGGGAGGTGGCGGCTACACCTTC	CASKPTGGGGGYTF
-	TRBV4-1	TRBJ2-5	-	TGCGCCAGCAGCCAAGTTCCACCTAACCATGAGACCCAGTACTTC	CASSQVPPNHETQYF
-	TRBV3-1	TRBJ1-1	-	TGTGCCAGCAGCCACTCTGGGGCTGAAGCTTTCTTT	CASSHSGAEAFF
TRBD2	TRBV4-2	TRBJ2-3	-	TGTGCCAGCAGCCCACGGACTAGCGGGGGGGCTGCAGATACGCAGTATTTT	CASSPRTSGGAADTQYF
TRBD2	TRBV29-1	TRBJ2-1	-	TGCAGCGTTGTGGGACTAGCGGGCTATGAGCAGTTCTTC	CSVVGLAGYEQFF
-	TRBV5-6	TRBJ2-7	-	TGTGCCAGCGAATATCTAGGGGCCGCAAGTTCCTACGAGCAGTACTTC	CASEYLGAASSYEQYF
TRBD1	TRBV28	TRBJ1-2	few	TGTGCCAGCAGTAGGGGACAGCAAGGCTACACCTTC	CASSRGQQGYTF
TRBD2	TRBV11-1	TRBJ2-1	-	TGTGCCAGCAGCTTTAACGGGGGGGACTACAATGAGCAGTTCTTC	CASSFNGGDYNEQFF
-	TRBV27	TRBJ2-3	few	TGTGCCAGCAGTTGGGGGGGGCTGTTCACAGATACGCAGTATTTT	CASSWGGLFTDTQYF
-	TRBV7-2	TRBJ2-2	-	TGTGCCAGCAGCTTCCAAACAGGAAGCGTCACCGGGGAGCTGTTTTTT	CASSFQTGSVTGELFF
-	TRBV29-1	TRBJ2-7	many	TGCAGCGTGCGCTCCTACGAGCAGTACTTC	CSVRSYEQYF
-	TRBV7-6	TRBJ2-7	-	TGTGCCAGCAGCTCAACTCTGTCCGAGCAGTACTTC	CASSSTLSEQYF
TRBD2	TRBV5-5	TRBJ2-1	-	TGTGCCAGCAGTCGAGCCGGGACTATAAACAATGAGCAGTTCTTC	CASSRAGTINNEQFF
-	TRBV10-3	TRBJ2-3	-	TGTGCCATCAGCGTGGGCACAGATACGCAGTATTTT	CAISVGTDTQYF
-	TRBV7-2	TRBJ2-2	-	TGTGCCAGCATCCCACGGCAGGGCGCAACCGGGGAGCTGTTTTTT	CASIPRQGATGELFF
TRBD1	TRBV24-1	TRBJ2-1	-	TGTGCCACCAGTGCTCCTCCCGGGACAGGGGAAATCCTCTACAATGAGCAGTTCTTC	CATSAPPGTGEILYNEQFF
TRBD1	TRBV20-1	TRBJ1-5	few	TGCAGTGCTGTACACGGGACAGGGATAAATCAGCCCCAGCATTTT	CSAVHGTGINQPQHF
TRBD1	TRBV5-1	TRBJ1-1	-	TGCGCCAGCAGCTCGAGACAGGGATCGAACACTGAAGCTTTCTTT	CASSSRQGSNTEAFF
TRBD1	TRBV6-6	TRBJ2-5	-	TGTGCCAGCAGTTACCCAACCGGGACAGGGCTTCCGACCCAGTACTTC	CASSYPTGTGLPTQYF
-	TRBV10-2	TRBJ2-7	-	TGCGCCAGCAGTGATCAAAACAGGCTGGGGGCCGAGCAGTACTTC	CASSDQNRLGAEQYF
-	TRBV28	TRBJ2-5	-	TGTGCCGCGGGCGGGTGGGAGACCCAGTACTTC	CAAGGWETQYF
TRBD1	TRBV5-1	TRBJ2-1	-	TGCGCCAGCAGCTTGGCCGGGGACAGAAGGGCCAATGAGCAGTTCTTC	CASSLAGDRRANEQFF
-	TRBV7-2	TRBJ1-1	-	TGTGCCAGCAGCCCCCCGGGGCCCACTGAAGCTTTCTTT	CASSPPGPTEAFF
-	TRBV2	TRBJ2-7	once	TGTGCCAGCAGTGAATTTAGGGCCTCTAATGCTCAGTACTTC	CASSEFRASNAQYF
-	TRBV29-1	TRBJ2-2	-	TGCAGCGCTACTGGGACCAGGAGCACCGGGGAGCTGTTTTTT	CSATGTRSTGELFF
-	TRBV5-1	TRBJ2-1	few	TGCGCCAGCAGCCCCGGGACGCTAAGGAATGAGCAGTTCTTC	CASSPGTLRNEQFF
-	TRBV6-2/TRBV6-3	TRBJ1-1	few	TGTGCCAGCTGGCAGGGGAACACTGAAGCTTTCTTT	CASWQGNTEAFF
-	TRBV29-1	TRBJ2-3	-	TGCAGCGTTGAAGGGCAGGCCGCAGATACGCAGTATTTT	CSVEGQAADTQYF
TRBD2	TRBV27	TRBJ2-1	-	TGCGCCAGCAGGAGCGGGAGAATCTCAAATGAGCAGTTCTTC	CASRSGRISNEQFF
TRBD2	TRBV28	TRBJ2-4	-	TGTGCCAGCAGTTTACCGACGGCAGCGGGGGGGCCTGGAAACATTCAGTACTTC	CASSLPTAAGGPGNIQYF
-	TRBV12-3/TRBV12-4	TRBJ2-3	-	TGTGCCAGCAGTTTTGCGACCGCAGATACGCAGTATTTT	CASSFATADTQYF
TRBD1	TRBV2	TRBJ2-1	-	TGTGCCAGCAGTCCTCCGGGACAGGGGATTAATGAGCAGTTCTTC	CASSPPGQGINEQFF
-	TRBV28	TRBJ2-7	-	TGTGCCAGCAATTCAGCCTTCGAGCAGTACTTC	CASNSAFEQYF
-	TRBV25-1	TRBJ2-7	-	TGTGCCAGCAGTGAAGTAGGGGCAAGCTCCTACGAGCAGTACTTC	CASSEVGASSYEQYF
TRBD1	TRBV27	TRBJ1-1	-	TGTGCCAGCAGACCGCAGGGGGCTTTCACTGAAGCTTTCTTT	CASRPQGAFTEAFF
-	TRBV6-1	TRBJ1-5	-	TGTGCCAGCAGTGAAGTTAGCGGGGGTTTTATGCCCCAGCATTTT	CASSEVSGGFMPQHF
TRBD1	TRBV2	TRBJ1-2	once	TGTGCCAGCACTAAGACAGGGGGCGACTATGGCTACACCTTC	CASTKTGGDYGYTF
-	TRBV28	TRBJ2-3	few	TGTGCCAGCAGGCAGAACACAGGGACGCAGTATTTT	CASRQNTGTQYF